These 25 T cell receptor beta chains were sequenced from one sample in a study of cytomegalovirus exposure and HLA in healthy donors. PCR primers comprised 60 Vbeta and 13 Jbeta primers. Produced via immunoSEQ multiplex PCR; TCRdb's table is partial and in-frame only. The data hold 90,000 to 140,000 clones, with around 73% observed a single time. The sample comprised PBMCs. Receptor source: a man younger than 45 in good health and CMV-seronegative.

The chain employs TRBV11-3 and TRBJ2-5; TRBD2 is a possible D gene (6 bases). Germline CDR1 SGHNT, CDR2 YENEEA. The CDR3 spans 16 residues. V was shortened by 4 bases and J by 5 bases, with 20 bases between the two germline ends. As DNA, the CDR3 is TGTGCCAGCAGCTCCCCCGCGGGGCAGGGTCGCGAGACCCAGTACTTC. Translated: CASSSPAGQGRETQYF.

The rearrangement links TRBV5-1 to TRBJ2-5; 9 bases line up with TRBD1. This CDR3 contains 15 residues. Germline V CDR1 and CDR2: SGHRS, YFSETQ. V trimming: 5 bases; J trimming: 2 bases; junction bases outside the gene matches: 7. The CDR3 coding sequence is TGCGCCAGCAGTTCTTTGGGACAGGGACAAGAGACCCAGTACTTC. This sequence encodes CASSSLGQGQETQYF. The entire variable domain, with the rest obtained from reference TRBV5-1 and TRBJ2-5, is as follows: KAGVTQTPRYLIKTRGQQVTLSCSPISGHRSVSWYQQTPGQGLQFLFEYFSETQRNKGNFPGRFSGRQFSNSRSEMNVSTLELGDSALYLCASSSLGQGQETQYFGPGTRLLVL.

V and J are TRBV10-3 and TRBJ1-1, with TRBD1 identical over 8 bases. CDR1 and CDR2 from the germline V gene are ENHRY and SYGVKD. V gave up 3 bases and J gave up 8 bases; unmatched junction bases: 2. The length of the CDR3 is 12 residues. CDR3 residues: CAISDGTGEAFF. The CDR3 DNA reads TGTGCCATCAGTGACGGGACAGGAGAAGCTTTCTTT.

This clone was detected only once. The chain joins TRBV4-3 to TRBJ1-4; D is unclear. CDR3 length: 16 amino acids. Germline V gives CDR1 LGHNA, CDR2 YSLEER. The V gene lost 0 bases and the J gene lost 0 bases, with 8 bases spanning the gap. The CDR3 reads CASSQDRTATNEKLFF. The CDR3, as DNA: TGCGCCAGCAGCCAAGACCGCACAGCAACTAATGAAAAACTGTTTTTT.

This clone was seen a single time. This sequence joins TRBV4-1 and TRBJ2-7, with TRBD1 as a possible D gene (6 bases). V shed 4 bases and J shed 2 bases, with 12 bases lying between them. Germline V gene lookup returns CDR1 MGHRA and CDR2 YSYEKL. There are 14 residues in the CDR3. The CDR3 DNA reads TGCGCCAGCAGCCGCGGGTCAGGGGCCTACGAGCAGTACTTC. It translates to CASSRGSGAYEQYF.

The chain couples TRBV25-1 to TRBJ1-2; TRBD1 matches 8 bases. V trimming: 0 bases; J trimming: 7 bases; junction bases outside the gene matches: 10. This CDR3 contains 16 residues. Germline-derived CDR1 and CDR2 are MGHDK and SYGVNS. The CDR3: CASSEYPRQGRGGYTF. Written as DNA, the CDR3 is TGTGCCAGCAGTGAATACCCGAGACAGGGGCGAGGTGGCTACACCTTC.

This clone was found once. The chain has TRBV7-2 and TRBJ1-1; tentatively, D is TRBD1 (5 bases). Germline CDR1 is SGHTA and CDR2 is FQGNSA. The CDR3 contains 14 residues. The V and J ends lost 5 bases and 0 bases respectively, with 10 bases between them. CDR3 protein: CASSTRQLNTEAFF. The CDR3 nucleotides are TGTGCCAGCAGCACCCGACAGCTGAACACTGAAGCTTTCTTT. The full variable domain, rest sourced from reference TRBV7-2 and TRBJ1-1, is GAGVSQSPSNKVTEKGKDVELRCDPISGHTALYWYRQSLGQGLEFLIYFQGNSAPDKSGLPSDRFSAERTGGSVSTLTIQRTQQEDSAVYLCASSTRQLNTEAFFGQGTRLTVV.

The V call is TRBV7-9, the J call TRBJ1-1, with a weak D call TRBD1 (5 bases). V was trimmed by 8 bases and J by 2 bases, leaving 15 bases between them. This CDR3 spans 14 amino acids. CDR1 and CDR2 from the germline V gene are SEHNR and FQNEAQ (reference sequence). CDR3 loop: CASVGQTLNTEAFF. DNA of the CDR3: TGTGCCAGCGTGGGGCAGACCCTTAACACTGAAGCTTTCTTT. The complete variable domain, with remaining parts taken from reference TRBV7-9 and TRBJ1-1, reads DTGVSQNPRHKITKRGQNVTFRCDPISEHNRLYWYRQTLGQGPEFLTYFQNEAQLEKSRLLSDRFSAERPKGSFSTLEIQRTEQGDSAMYLCASVGQTLNTEAFFGQGTRLTVV.

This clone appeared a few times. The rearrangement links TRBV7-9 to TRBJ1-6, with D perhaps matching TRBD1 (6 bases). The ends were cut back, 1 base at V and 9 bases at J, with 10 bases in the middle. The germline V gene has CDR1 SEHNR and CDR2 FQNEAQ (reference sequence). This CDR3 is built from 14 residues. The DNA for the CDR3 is TGTGCCAGCAGCTTAGACACAGGGTCTTCACCCCTCCACTTT. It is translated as CASSLDTGSSPLHF. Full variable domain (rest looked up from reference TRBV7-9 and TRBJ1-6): DTGVSQNPRHKITKRGQNVTFRCDPISEHNRLYWYRQTLGQGPEFLTYFQNEAQLEKSRLLSDRFSAERPKGSFSTLEIQRTEQGDSAMYLCASSLDTGSSPLHFGNGTRLTVT.

This chain's CDR3 is CASSVGQYHEQFF. The CDR3 DNA reads TGTGCCAGCAGCGTAGGGCAGTACCATGAGCAGTTCTTC. The rearrangement links TRBV9 to TRBJ2-1; no clear D. The germline V gene encodes CDR1 SGDLS and CDR2 YYNGEE. Trimming removed 0 bases from V and 8 bases from J, with 9 bases in between. The CDR3 runs to 13 residues.

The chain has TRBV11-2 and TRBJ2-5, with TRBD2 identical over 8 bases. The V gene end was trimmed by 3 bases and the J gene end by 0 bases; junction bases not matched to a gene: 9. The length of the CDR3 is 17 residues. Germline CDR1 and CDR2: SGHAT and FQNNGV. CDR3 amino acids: CASSLAGGISDQETQYF. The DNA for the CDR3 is TGTGCCAGCAGCTTGGCGGGAGGTATTTCCGACCAAGAGACCCAGTACTTC. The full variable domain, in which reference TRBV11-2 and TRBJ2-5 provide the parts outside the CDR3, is EAGVAQSPRYKIIEKRQSVAFWCNPISGHATLYWYQQILGQGPKLLIQFQNNGVVDDSQLPKDRFSAERLKGVDSTLKIQPAKLEDSAVYLCASSLAGGISDQETQYFGPGTRLLVL.

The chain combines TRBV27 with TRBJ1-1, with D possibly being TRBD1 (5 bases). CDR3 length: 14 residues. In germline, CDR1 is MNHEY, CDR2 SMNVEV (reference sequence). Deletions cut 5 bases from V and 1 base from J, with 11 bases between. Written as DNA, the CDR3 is TGTGCCAGCAGTCTAGGGAGGGGGAACACTGAAGCTTTCTTT. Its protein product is CASSLGRGNTEAFF.

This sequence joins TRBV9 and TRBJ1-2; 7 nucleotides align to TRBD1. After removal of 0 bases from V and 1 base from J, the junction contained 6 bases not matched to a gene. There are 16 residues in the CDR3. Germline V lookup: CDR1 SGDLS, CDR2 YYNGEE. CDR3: CASSVGTGNNNYGYTF. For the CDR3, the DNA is TGTGCCAGCAGCGTAGGGACAGGAAATAATAACTATGGCTACACCTTC.

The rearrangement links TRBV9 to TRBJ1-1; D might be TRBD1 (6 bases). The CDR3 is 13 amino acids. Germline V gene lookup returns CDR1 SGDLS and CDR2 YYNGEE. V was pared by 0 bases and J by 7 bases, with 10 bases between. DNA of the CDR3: TGTGCCAGCAGCGTAGTGTCAGGGGTTGAAGCTTTCTTT. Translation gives CASSVVSGVEAFF.

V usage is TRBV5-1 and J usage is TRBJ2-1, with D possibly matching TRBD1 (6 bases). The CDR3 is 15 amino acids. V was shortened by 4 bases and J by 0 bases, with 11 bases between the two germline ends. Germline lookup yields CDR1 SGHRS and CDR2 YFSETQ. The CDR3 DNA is TGCGCCAGCAGCCCGGCCAGGGGCTCCTACAATGAGCAGTTCTTC. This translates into CASSPARGSYNEQFF.

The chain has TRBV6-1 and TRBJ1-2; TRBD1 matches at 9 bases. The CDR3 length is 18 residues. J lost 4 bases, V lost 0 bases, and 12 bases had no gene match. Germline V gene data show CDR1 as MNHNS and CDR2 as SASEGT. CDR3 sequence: CASSEALGVGDRAYGYTF. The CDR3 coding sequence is TGTGCCAGCAGTGAAGCGCTTGGTGTAGGGGACAGGGCCTATGGCTACACCTTC.

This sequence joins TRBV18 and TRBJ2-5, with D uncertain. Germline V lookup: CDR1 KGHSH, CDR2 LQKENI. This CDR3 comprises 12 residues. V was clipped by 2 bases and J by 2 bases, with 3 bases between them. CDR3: CASSPAQETQYF. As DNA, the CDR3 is TGTGCCAGCTCACCAGCGCAAGAGACCCAGTACTTC.

The CDR3 DNA sequence: TGTGCCAGCTTACCGCAGGGGGCCGACAATGAGCAGTTCTTC. Translating it yields CASLPQGADNEQFF. V gene TRBV18 combines with J gene TRBJ2-1; 8 bases agree with TRBD1. Germline V gene data show CDR1 as KGHSH and CDR2 as LQKENI. The CDR3 contains 14 residues. After removal of 7 bases from V and 5 bases from J, the junction contained 7 bases not matched to a gene. The full variable domain, completed using reference TRBV18 and TRBJ2-1, is NAGVMQNPRHLVRRRGQEARLRCSPMKGHSHVYWYRQLPEEGLKFMVYLQKENIIDESGMPKERFSAEFPKEGPSILRIQQVVRGDSAAYFCASLPQGADNEQFFGPGTRLTVL.

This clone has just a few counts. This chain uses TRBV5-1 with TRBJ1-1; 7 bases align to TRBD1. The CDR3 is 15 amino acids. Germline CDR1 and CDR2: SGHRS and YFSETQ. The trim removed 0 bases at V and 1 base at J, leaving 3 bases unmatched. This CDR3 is CASSLGGTANTEAFF. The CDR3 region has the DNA TGCGCCAGCAGCTTGGGCGGGACAGCGAACACTGAAGCTTTCTTT.

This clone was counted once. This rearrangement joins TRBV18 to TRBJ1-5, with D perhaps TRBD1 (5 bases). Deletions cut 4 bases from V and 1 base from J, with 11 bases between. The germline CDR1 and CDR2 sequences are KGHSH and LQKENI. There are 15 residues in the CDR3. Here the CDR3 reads CASSLGGVSNQPQHF. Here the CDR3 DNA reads TGTGCCAGCTCACTCGGGGGGGTCAGCAATCAGCCCCAGCATTTT.

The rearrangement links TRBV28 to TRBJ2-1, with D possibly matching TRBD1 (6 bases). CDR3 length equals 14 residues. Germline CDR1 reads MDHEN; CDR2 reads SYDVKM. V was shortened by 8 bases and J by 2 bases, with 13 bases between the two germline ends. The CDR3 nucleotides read TGTGCCAGCTTGGACAGAAAAACCTACAATGAGCAGTTCTTC. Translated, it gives CASLDRKTYNEQFF.

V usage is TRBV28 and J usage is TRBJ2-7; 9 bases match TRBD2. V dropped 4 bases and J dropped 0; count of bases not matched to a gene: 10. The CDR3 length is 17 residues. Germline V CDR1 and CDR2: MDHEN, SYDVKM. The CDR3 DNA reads TGTGCCAGCAGTTACAATAGCGGGAGAGTCTTCTCCTACGAGCAGTACTTC. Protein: CASSYNSGRVFSYEQYF. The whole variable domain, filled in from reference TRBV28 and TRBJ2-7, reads DVKVTQSSRYLVKRTGEKVFLECVQDMDHENMFWYRQDPGLGLRLIYFSYDVKMKEKGDIPEGYSVSREKKERFSLILESASTNQTSMYLCASSYNSGRVFSYEQYFGPGTRLTVT.

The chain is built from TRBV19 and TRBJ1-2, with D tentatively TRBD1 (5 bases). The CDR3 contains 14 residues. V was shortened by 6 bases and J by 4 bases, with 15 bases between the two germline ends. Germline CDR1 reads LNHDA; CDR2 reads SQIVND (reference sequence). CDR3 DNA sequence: TGTGCCAGTAGGGAACCAGGGCTTTCCTATGGCTACACCTTC. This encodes CASREPGLSYGYTF.

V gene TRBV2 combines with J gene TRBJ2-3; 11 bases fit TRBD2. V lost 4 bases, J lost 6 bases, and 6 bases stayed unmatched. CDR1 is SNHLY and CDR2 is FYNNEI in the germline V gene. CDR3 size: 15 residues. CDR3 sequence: CASSAQLAGADTQYF. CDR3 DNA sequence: TGTGCCAGCAGTGCGCAACTAGCGGGAGCGGATACGCAGTATTTT. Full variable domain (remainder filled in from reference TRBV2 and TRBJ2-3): EPEVTQTPSHQVTQMGQEVILRCVPISNHLYFYWYRQILGQKVEFLVSFYNNEISEKSEIFDDQFSVERPDGSNFTLKIRSTKLEDSAMYFCASSAQLAGADTQYFGPGTRLTVL.

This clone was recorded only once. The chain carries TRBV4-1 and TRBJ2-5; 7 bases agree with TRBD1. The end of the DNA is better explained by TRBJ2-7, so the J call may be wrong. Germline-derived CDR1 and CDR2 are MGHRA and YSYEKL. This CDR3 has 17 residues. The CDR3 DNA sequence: TGCGCCAGCAGCCAAGAGACAGGGCTCATGGGGATCTACGAGCAGTACTTC. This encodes CASSQETGLMGIYEQYF.